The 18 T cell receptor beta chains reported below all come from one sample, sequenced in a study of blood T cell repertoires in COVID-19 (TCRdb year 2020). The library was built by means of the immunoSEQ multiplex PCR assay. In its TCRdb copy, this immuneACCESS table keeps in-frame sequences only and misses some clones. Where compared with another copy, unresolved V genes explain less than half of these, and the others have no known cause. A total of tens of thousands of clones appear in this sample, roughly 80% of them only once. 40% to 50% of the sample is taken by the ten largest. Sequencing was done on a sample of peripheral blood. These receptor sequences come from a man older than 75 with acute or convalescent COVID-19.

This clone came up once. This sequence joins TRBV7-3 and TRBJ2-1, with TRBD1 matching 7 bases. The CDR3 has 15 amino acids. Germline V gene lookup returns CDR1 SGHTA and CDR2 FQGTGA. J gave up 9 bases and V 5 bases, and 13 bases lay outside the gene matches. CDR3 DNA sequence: TGTGCCAGCAGCCCACCCGAAAGGGGGCTAGGTGAGCAGTTCTTC. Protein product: CASSPPERGLGEQFF.

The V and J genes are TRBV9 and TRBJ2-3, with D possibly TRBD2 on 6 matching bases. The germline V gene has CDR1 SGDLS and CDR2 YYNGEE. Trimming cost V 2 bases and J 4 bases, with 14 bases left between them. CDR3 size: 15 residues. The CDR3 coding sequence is TGTGCCAGCAGCGTCGCTGGGACTTCTCCAGATACGCAGTATTTT. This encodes CASSVAGTSPDTQYF.

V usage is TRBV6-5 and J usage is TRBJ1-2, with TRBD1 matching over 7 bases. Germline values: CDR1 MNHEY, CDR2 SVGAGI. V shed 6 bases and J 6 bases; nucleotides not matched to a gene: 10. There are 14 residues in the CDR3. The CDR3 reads CASSPGGGEDGYTF. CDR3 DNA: TGTGCCAGCAGCCCGGGAGGGGGCGAGGATGGCTACACCTTC.

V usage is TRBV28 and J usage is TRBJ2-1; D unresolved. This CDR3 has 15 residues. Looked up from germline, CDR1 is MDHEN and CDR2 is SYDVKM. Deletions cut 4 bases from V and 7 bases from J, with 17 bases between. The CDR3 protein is CASSSNPIQVNEQFF. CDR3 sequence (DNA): TGTGCCAGCAGTTCAAACCCAATCCAGGTGAATGAGCAGTTCTTC.

For the CDR3, the DNA is TGTGCCAGCAGCCTACGGACAGGGATTGATCAGCCCCAGCATTTT. Its protein product is CASSLRTGIDQPQHF. The chain couples TRBV5-6 to TRBJ1-5, with TRBD1 matching 8 bases. CDR1 and CDR2 (germline): SGHDT, YYEEEE. V lost 4 bases, J lost 5 bases, and 8 bases stayed unmatched. This CDR3 contains 15 residues.

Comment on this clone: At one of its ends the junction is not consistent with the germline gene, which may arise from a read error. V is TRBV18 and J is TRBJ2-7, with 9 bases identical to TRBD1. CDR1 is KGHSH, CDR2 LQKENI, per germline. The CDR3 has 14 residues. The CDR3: CASSPGQGSPTSTF. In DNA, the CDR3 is TGTGCCAGCTCACCGGGACAGGGTTCTCCTACGAGCACGTTC.

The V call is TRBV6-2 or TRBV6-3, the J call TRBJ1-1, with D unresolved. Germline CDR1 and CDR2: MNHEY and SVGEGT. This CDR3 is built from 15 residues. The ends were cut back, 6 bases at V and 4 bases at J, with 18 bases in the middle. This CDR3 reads CASSLDTELGTEAFF. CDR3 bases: TGTGCCAGCAGCCTCGACACGGAACTGGGCACTGAAGCTTTCTTT.

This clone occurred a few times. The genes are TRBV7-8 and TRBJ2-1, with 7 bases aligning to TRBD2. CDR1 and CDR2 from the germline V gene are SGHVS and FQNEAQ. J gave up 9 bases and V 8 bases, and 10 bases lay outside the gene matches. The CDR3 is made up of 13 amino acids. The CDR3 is CASRSTSAGEQFF. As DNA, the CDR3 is TGTGCCAGCCGCAGCACTAGCGCCGGTGAGCAGTTCTTC.

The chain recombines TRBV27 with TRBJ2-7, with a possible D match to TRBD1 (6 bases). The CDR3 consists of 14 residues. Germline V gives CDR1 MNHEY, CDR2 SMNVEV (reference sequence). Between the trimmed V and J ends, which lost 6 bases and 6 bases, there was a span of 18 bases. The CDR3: CASRNTGTPSEQYF. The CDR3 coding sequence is TGTGCCAGCAGAAATACCGGGACACCCTCCGAGCAGTACTTC.

The CDR3 sequence: CASSLEGASWGYTF. The CDR3 DNA reads TGTGCCAGCAGCTTAGAGGGGGCGAGTTGGGGCTACACCTTC. The chain links TRBV7-3 to TRBJ1-2, with 7 bases lining up with TRBD1. The CDR3 is 14 amino acids. The V gene end was trimmed by 2 bases and the J gene end by 8 bases; junction bases not matched to a gene: 8. Germline lookup yields CDR1 SGHTA and CDR2 FQGTGA.

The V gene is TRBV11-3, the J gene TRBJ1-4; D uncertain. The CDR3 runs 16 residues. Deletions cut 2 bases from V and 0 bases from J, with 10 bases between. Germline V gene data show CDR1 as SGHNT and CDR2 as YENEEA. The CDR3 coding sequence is TGTGCCAGCAGCTTACCGGGGAGGACAACTAATGAAAAACTGTTTTTT. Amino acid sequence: CASSLPGRTTNEKLFF.

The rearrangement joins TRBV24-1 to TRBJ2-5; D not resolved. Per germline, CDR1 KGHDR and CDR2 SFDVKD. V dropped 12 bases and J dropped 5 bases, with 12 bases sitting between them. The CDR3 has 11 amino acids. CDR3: CAVDIGETQYF. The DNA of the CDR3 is TGTGCCGTCGACATTGGGGAGACCCAGTACTTC.

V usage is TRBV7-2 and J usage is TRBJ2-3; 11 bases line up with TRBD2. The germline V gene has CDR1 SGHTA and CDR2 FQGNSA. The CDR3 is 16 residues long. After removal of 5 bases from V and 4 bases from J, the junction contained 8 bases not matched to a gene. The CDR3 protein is CASSPLGLADADTQYF. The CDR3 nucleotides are TGTGCCAGCAGCCCCTTGGGACTAGCGGACGCAGATACGCAGTATTTT.

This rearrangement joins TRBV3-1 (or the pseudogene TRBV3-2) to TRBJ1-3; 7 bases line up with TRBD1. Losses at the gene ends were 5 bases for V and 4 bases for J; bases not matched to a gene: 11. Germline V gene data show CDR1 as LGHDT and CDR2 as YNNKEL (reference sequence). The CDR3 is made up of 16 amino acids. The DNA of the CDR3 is TGTGCCAGCAGCACAGGCGCGACAGGGATCGGAAACACCATATATTTT. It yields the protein CASSTGATGIGNTIYF.

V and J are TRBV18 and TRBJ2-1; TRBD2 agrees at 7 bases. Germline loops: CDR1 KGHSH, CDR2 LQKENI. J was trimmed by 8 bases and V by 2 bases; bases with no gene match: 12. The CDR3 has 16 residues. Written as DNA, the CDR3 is TGTGCCAGCTCACCAAGCGGGGAGGCTTTTTTGCATGAGCAGTTCTTC. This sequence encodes CASSPSGEAFLHEQFF.

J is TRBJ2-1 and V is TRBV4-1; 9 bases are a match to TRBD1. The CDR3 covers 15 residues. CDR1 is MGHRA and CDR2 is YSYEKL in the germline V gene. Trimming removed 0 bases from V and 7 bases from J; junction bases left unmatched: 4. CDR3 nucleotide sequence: TGCGCCAGCAGCCAAGAAGGACAGGGGTTGAATGAGCAGTTCTTC. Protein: CASSQEGQGLNEQFF.

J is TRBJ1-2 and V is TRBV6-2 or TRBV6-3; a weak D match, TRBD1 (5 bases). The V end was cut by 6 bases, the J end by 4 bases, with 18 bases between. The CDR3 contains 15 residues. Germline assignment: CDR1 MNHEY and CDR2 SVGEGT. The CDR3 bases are TGTGCCAGCAGCCTGGCCCTCGACAGCCTCTATGGCTACACCTTC. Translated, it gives CASSLALDSLYGYTF.

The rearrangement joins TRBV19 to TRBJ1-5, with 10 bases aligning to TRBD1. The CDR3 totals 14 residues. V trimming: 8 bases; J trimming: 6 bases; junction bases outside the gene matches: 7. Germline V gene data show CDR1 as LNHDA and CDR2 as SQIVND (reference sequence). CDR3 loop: CASLRTGGIQPQHF. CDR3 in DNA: TGTGCCAGTTTGAGGACAGGGGGAATTCAGCCCCAGCATTTT.